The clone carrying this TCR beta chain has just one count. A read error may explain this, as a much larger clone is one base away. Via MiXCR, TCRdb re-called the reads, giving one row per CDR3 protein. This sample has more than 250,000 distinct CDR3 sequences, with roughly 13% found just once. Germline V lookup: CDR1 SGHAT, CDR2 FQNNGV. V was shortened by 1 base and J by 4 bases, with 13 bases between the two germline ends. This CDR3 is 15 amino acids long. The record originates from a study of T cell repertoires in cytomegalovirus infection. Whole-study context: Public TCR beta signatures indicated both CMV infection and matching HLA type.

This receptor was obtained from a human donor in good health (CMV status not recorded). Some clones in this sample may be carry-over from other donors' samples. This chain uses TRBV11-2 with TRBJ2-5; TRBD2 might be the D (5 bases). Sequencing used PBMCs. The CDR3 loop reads CASSLVGGFLETQYF. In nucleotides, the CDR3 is TGTGCCAGCAGCTTAGTTGGAGGATTCCTAGAGACCCAGTACTTC.